Detailed here is one TCR beta chain. Its target is not known. The data were taken from a study of breast tumors, draining lymph nodes, adjacent tissues. The CDR3 sequence is 15 residues long. The ends were cut back, 7 bases at V and 3 bases at J, with 16 bases in the middle. From germline, CDR1 is SNHLY and CDR2 FYNNEI. TCRdb independently ran MiXCR on the multiplex PCR reads; one entry per CDR3 protein. In the table there are 200,000 to 250,000 distinct CDR3 sequences, less than 45% of which are singletons. Study-level points and caveats: Data only fit, rather than demonstrated, lymph node origin of most tumor T cells.

Samples came from axillary lymph nodes draining the breast cancer. The specimen was axillary lymph node tissue. V usage is TRBV2 and J usage is TRBJ1-5; D not resolved. This TCR was sampled from a female donor with breast cancer. Some clones in this sample may be carry-over from other donors' samples. This CDR3 is CASTSLRVLNQPQHF. In nucleotides, the CDR3 is TGTGCCAGCACCTCCCTCCGGGTGCTCAATCAGCCCCAGCATTTT.